The 30 T cell receptor beta chains below were found in one sample sequenced in a study of graft-versus-host responses after intestinal transplantation (dated by TCRdb to the early 2020s). Their recognized antigens are unknown. Preparation of the library involved the immunoSEQ multiplex PCR assay. This is the immuneACCESS table as TCRdb keeps it, with only in-frame sequences that have V and J called. A part of the clones is gone; compared with another copy, unresolved V genes explain less than half, and the rest is unexplained. In all, the sample holds 93,000 or so clones, and more than 85% of those were seen once. The ten largest account for 0.95% to 1.5% of the sample. Taken with the paper, the label for time point translates to: cells obtained before transplantation from donor or recipient. Source: unstimulated CD8+ T cells sorted from spleen or lymph node cells, taken before intestinal transplant. Receptors originate from a human donor who received an intestinal transplant.

The chain carries TRBV27 and TRBJ2-7; TRBD1 is a possible D gene (6 bases). Germline CDR1 is MNHEY and CDR2 is SMNVEV (reference sequence). This CDR3 is built from 15 residues. V lost 7 bases to trimming and J lost 4 bases, with 20 bases between them. The CDR3 DNA sequence: TGTGCCAGCATGGGTGGGGTGACAGGAACTTACGAGCAGTACTTC. Amino acid sequence: CASMGGVTGTYEQYF.

V gene TRBV25-1 combines with J gene TRBJ1-5; possible D gene TRBD1, 5 bases. The germline CDR1 and CDR2 sequences are MGHDK and SYGVNS. V was trimmed by 5 bases and J by 6 bases, leaving 11 bases between them. The CDR3 is 13 residues long. The CDR3 protein is CASSQGLGQPQHF. CDR3 sequence (DNA): TGTGCCAGCAGTCAGGGCTTAGGTCAGCCCCAGCATTTT.

The V gene is TRBV11-1, the J gene TRBJ1-6; D gene unclear. The germline CDR1 and CDR2 sequences are SGHAT and FQDESV (reference sequence). The CDR3 is made up of 13 amino acids. Trimming removed 5 bases from V and 8 bases from J, with 10 bases in between. The CDR3 here is CASSALLYSPLHF. Here the CDR3 DNA reads TGTGCCAGCAGCGCACTATTGTATTCACCCCTCCACTTT.

The V gene is TRBV14, the J gene TRBJ1-1; D gene uncertain. With 6 bases removed from V and 1 base from J, the gap between germline ends came to 9 bases. CDR1 SGHDN and CDR2 FVKESK come from the germline V gene. The CDR3 is 13 residues long. CDR3 DNA: TGTGCCAGCAGGGTGGCGACGAACACTGAAGCTTTCTTT. Residues: CASRVATNTEAFF.

The rearrangement uses TRBV4-2 and TRBJ2-5, with TRBD2 matching over 8 bases. The trim removed 0 bases at V and 4 bases at J, leaving 4 bases unmatched. This CDR3 spans 15 amino acids. CDR1 is LGHNA and CDR2 is YNFKEQ in the germline V gene. Here the CDR3 reads CASSQDRGGRETQYF. The CDR3 nucleotides are TGTGCCAGCAGCCAAGATCGGGGGGGCAGAGAGACCCAGTACTTC.

The CDR3 coding sequence is TGCGCCAGCAGCCAAGAGGGGGGAAGTAACCTCAATCAGCCCCAGCATTTT. Its protein is CASSQEGGSNLNQPQHF. The rearrangement joins TRBV4-1 to TRBJ1-5; a weak D match, TRBD1 (5 bases). The CDR3 spans 17 residues. Trimming took off 0 bases at V and 3 bases at J, with 15 bases between the two ends. Germline assignment: CDR1 MGHRA and CDR2 YSYEKL.

This clone was seen just once. DNA of the CDR3: TGTGCCAGCCTTAAAAGGGTTTCCGGGGCCAACGTCCTGACTTTC. Its protein product is CASLKRVSGANVLTF. V gene TRBV2 combines with J gene TRBJ2-6; D remains unclear. The CDR3 is 15 amino acids. Trimming stripped 8 bases from V and 4 bases from J, with 15 bases between. Germline V lookup: CDR1 SNHLY, CDR2 FYNNEI.

This sequence joins TRBV13 and TRBJ2-7, with 7 bases matching TRBD2. This CDR3 contains 16 residues. Germline V gene data show CDR1 as PRHDT and CDR2 as FYEKMQ (reference sequence). V lost 0 bases to trimming and J lost 4 bases; unmatched junction nucleotides: 9. The CDR3 bases are TGTGCCAGCAGCTTAGGTCGCGGACTAGACGCTTACGAGCAGTACTTC. This gives the protein CASSLGRGLDAYEQYF.

The rearrangement joins TRBV5-1 to TRBJ2-7; possible D gene TRBD1, 6 bases. With 4 bases removed from V and 5 bases from J, the gap between germline ends came to 13 bases. Per the germline V gene, CDR1 is SGHRS and CDR2 is YFSETQ. This CDR3 has 13 amino acids. CDR3 in DNA: TGCGCCAGCAGCGAAGGCAGGGGTAACGAGCAGTACTTC. This translates into CASSEGRGNEQYF. Full variable domain (outside the CDR3, taken from reference TRBV5-1 and TRBJ2-7): KAGVTQTPRYLIKTRGQQVTLSCSPISGHRSVSWYQQTPGQGLQFLFEYFSETQRNKGNFPGRFSGRQFSNSRSEMNVSTLELGDSALYLCASSEGRGNEQYFGPGTRLTVT.

V is TRBV5-6 and J is TRBJ2-5, with D tentatively TRBD1 or TRBD2 (5 bases each). CDR1 SGHDT and CDR2 YYEEEE come from the germline V gene. CDR3 length: 17 amino acids. The V and J ends lost 2 bases and 6 bases respectively, with 23 bases between them. CDR3: CASSLIGLGDLLQTQYF. The CDR3 DNA reads as TGTGCCAGCAGCTTAATCGGTCTAGGGGACCTTCTACAGACCCAGTACTTC.

The CDR3 sequence: CASSRPASGGADTQYF. As DNA, the CDR3 is TGCGCCAGCAGCCGCCCGGCTAGCGGGGGGGCAGATACGCAGTATTTT. The genes are TRBV4-1 and TRBJ2-3; 12 bases are a match to TRBD2. The V gene end was trimmed by 4 bases and the J gene end by 4 bases; junction bases not matched to a gene: 6. Germline V lookup: CDR1 MGHRA, CDR2 YSYEKL. The CDR3 runs to 16 residues.

This sequence joins TRBV9 and TRBJ2-7; perhaps TRBD2 as D (5 bases). V was pared by 4 bases and J by 4 bases, with 9 bases between. The CDR3 loop spans 12 amino acids. Germline V gene data show CDR1 as SGDLS and CDR2 as YYNGEE. CDR3: CASSKTGYEQYF. The CDR3 bases are TGTGCCAGCAGCAAAACGGGGTACGAGCAGTACTTC.

The V and J genes are TRBV9 and TRBJ2-1; possibly TRBD1 for D (5 bases). The CDR3 totals 13 residues. The V and J ends lost 1 base and 5 bases respectively, with 7 bases between them. Germline assignment: CDR1 SGDLS and CDR2 YYNGEE. In nucleotides, the CDR3 is TGTGCCAGCAGCGTATCAGGGAACAATGAGCAGTTCTTC. Its protein product is CASSVSGNNEQFF.

This chain joins TRBV29-1 and TRBJ2-7; 7 bases are shared with TRBD2. Germline V gene sequence: CDR1 SQVTM, CDR2 ANQGSEA. V was clipped by 7 bases and J by 2 bases; unmatched bases: 11. This CDR3 contains 14 residues. The CDR3 DNA is TGCAGCGCCATGACTAGCACGACGCCCTACGAGCAGTACTTC. It is translated as CSAMTSTTPYEQYF.

V usage is TRBV5-1 and J usage is TRBJ2-5; 14 bases agree with TRBD2. Trimming removed 0 bases from V and 5 bases from J; junction bases left unmatched: 6. CDR1 is SGHRS and CDR2 is YFSETQ in the germline V gene. CDR3 length: 17 residues. The DNA for the CDR3 is TGCGCCAGCAGCTTGGGACTAGCGGGGGGGCCGGAGGAGACCCAGTACTTC. Translating it yields CASSLGLAGGPEETQYF.

This sequence joins TRBV11-3 and TRBJ2-1; weak D call: TRBD1 (6 bases). The CDR3 has 12 amino acids. V was shortened by 5 bases and J by 8 bases, with 10 bases between the two germline ends. Germline V gene lookup returns CDR1 SGHNT and CDR2 YENEEA. CDR3 loop: CASSQQGDEQFF. Here the CDR3 DNA reads TGTGCCAGCAGCCAACAGGGAGATGAGCAGTTCTTC.

The chain carries TRBV7-2 and TRBJ2-1; 8 bases fit TRBD2. The ends lost 6 bases at V and 5 bases at J; junction bases unmatched: 6. The CDR3 spans 14 residues. Germline CDR1 is SGHTA and CDR2 is FQGNSA. For the CDR3, the DNA is TGTGCCAGCAGACCGGGACTAGTAAACAATGAGCAGTTCTTC. As protein: CASRPGLVNNEQFF.

The rearrangement joins TRBV4-1 to TRBJ2-6; D remains ambiguous. V was trimmed by 4 bases and J by 0 bases, leaving 7 bases between them. This CDR3 comprises 15 residues. Germline CDR1 is MGHRA and CDR2 is YSYEKL. The CDR3 here is CASSLDISGANVLTF. CDR3 DNA sequence: TGCGCCAGCAGCCTCGACATCTCTGGGGCCAACGTCCTGACTTTC.

The chain links TRBV15 to TRBJ2-3, with D unresolved. The CDR3 sequence is 13 residues long. Germline V gene data show CDR1 as LNHNV and CDR2 as YYDKDF (reference sequence). The germline V and J ends were trimmed by 3 bases and 3 bases, with 7 bases remaining between them. The CDR3 bases are TGTGCCACCAGCAGGCAGACGACAGATACGCAGTATTTT. Translation gives CATSRQTTDTQYF.

This clone was recorded only once. This rearrangement joins TRBV6-5 to TRBJ2-7; 10 nucleotides agree with TRBD2. The V and J ends lost 0 bases and 4 bases, in that order; junction bases with no gene match: 6. Germline-derived CDR1 and CDR2 are MNHEY and SVGAGI. The CDR3 sequence is 16 residues long. CDR3 in amino acids: CASSYSKRGGQYEQYF. The DNA for the CDR3 is TGTGCCAGCAGTTACTCGAAGCGGGGGGGCCAATACGAGCAGTACTTC.

The chain has TRBV5-6 and TRBJ2-7; D not resolved. The length of the CDR3 is 13 residues. Trimming took 0 bases from V and 4 from J, leaving 8 bases between them. Per germline, CDR1 SGHDT and CDR2 YYEEEE. The CDR3 loop reads CASSLARGYEQYF. The DNA of the CDR3 is TGTGCCAGCAGCTTGGCCAGAGGTTACGAGCAGTACTTC. Together with reference TRBV5-6 and TRBJ2-7, the CDR3 gives the full variable domain: DAGVTQSPTHLIKTRGQQVTLRCSPKSGHDTVSWYQQALGQGPQFIFQYYEEEERQRGNFPDRFSGHQFPNYSSELNVNALLLGDSALYLCASSLARGYEQYFGPGTRLTVT.

This chain uses TRBV6-1 with TRBJ2-3, with unresolved D. Trimming took 6 bases from V and 5 from J, leaving 12 bases between them. The CDR3 sequence is 13 residues long. CDR1 is MNHNS and CDR2 is SASEGT in the germline V gene. For the CDR3, the DNA is TGTGCCAGCAGAGAGACTGCCAAAGATACGCAGTATTTT. It specifies CASRETAKDTQYF.

This clone was detected only once. V usage is TRBV7-9 and J usage is TRBJ2-7, with TRBD2 as a possible D gene (6 bases). Trimming removed 8 bases at V and 3 bases at J, with 17 bases between. The CDR3 is 14 residues long. CDR1 SEHNR and CDR2 FQNEAQ come from the germline V gene (reference sequence). Here the CDR3 reads CASSAASEFYEQYF. DNA of the CDR3: TGTGCCAGCTCCGCGGCTAGCGAGTTCTACGAGCAGTACTTC.

J is TRBJ2-4 and V is TRBV5-6, with a weak D call TRBD2 (5 bases). The germline V gene has CDR1 SGHDT and CDR2 YYEEEE. This CDR3 region has 13 residues. V was clipped by 4 bases and J by 14 bases, with 19 bases between them. The CDR3 nucleotides are TGTGCCAGCAGCCCACGCTTGCCCGGGGATAAGTACTTC. Encoded protein: CASSPRLPGDKYF.

The chain links TRBV7-9 to TRBJ2-5, with TRBD2 identical over 8 bases. Germline V lookup: CDR1 SEHNR, CDR2 FQNEAQ (reference sequence). The CDR3 covers 14 residues. J was trimmed by 1 base and V by 5 bases; bases with no gene match: 3. CDR3 sequence (DNA): TGTGCCAGCAGCGAAACTAGCGGCCAAGAGACCCAGTACTTC. It is translated as CASSETSGQETQYF. Using reference TRBV7-9 and TRBJ2-5 for the parts outside the CDR3, the full variable domain is DTGVSQNPRHKITKRGQNVTFRCDPISEHNRLYWYRQTLGQGPEFLTYFQNEAQLEKSRLLSDRFSAERPKGSFSTLEIQRTEQGDSAMYLCASSETSGQETQYFGPGTRLLVL.

The chain couples TRBV23-1 to TRBJ1-6; 9 bases align to TRBD1. TRBV23-1 is recorded as an ORF, its role being uncertain. V shed 7 bases, J shed 10 bases, and the junction held 14 bases outside the gene matches. CDR3 size: 16 residues. Here the CDR3 reads CASIPPPGQGYSPLHF. CDR3 in DNA: TGCGCCAGCATCCCCCCCCCGGGACAGGGTTACTCACCCCTCCACTTT.

The rearrangement links TRBV6-1 to TRBJ1-2; 7 nucleotides align to TRBD1. CDR1 is MNHNS and CDR2 is SASEGT in the germline V gene. The V and J ends lost 8 bases and 5 bases, in that order; junction bases with no gene match: 2. This CDR3 region has 11 residues. CDR3 nucleotide sequence: TGTGCCAGCGGGACAGCATATGGCTACACCTTC. Protein: CASGTAYGYTF.

The rearrangement links TRBV27 to TRBJ1-2; maybe TRBD1 (5 bases). V shed 3 bases and J shed 6 bases, with 14 bases lying between them. Germline V lookup: CDR1 MNHEY, CDR2 SMNVEV (reference sequence). The CDR3 contains 14 residues. CDR3 nucleotide sequence: TGTGCCAGCAGTTTTTCGGGGGGAAGGGATGGCTACACCTTC. It encodes CASSFSGGRDGYTF.

The CDR3 DNA reads as TGTGCCAGCAGCCCCCGTAACCCCACAGGGGCGGGTGGCTACACCTTC. Translation gives CASSPRNPTGAGGYTF. This rearrangement joins TRBV11-3 to TRBJ1-2; TRBD1 aligns across 7 bases. The V gene end was trimmed by 5 bases and the J gene end by 7 bases; junction bases not matched to a gene: 16. Per germline, CDR1 SGHNT and CDR2 YENEEA. The CDR3 has 16 amino acids.

The V gene is TRBV2, the J gene TRBJ2-1; 9 bases are a match to TRBD1. The CDR3 covers 15 residues. Germline loops: CDR1 SNHLY, CDR2 FYNNEI. The V and J ends lost 3 bases and 3 bases, in that order; junction bases with no gene match: 3. DNA for the CDR3: TGTGCCAGCAGTGAGGAGGGACAGGGCTACAATGAGCAGTTCTTC. Residues: CASSEEGQGYNEQFF.